The clone carrying this T cell receptor beta chain was seen more than once but under ten times. As yet, its antigen is unknown. The sample is drawn from a study of response to subunit inactivated influenza vaccine. Study-wide findings and caveats: Authors proposed each seasonal influenza vaccination draws in few new T cells.

Germline loops: CDR1 SGHRS, CDR2 YFSETQ. The CDR3 sequence is 16 residues long. Trimming removed 6 bases at V and 5 bases at J, with 24 bases between. TCRdb re-derived calls from the RT-PCR reads in MiXCR, one entry per CDR3 protein. The data contain approximately 680,000 distinct CDR3 sequences, around 14% of them seen just once; the ten biggest clones take up about 9.9%. This receptor was taken from a man aged 45-65 years who received an inactivated influenza vaccine. V gene TRBV5-1 combines with J gene TRBJ2-7; TRBD2 is a possible D gene (6 bases). Sequenced here: PBMCs from blood, sampled roughly 12 days after vaccination. The CDR3 reads CASTSSPGSKSNEQYF. The CDR3 coding sequence is TGCGCCAGCACCTCATCCCCCGGGAGTAAGTCCAACGAGCAGTACTTC.